This entry describes one TCR beta chain. This entry comes from a study of blood T cell repertoires in COVID-19. About the research overall: Samples representing acute and convalescent COVID-19 were sourced from the United States, Italy and Spain.

Source study methods: Cell counts per sample came from amplifying reference gene primers. Data came from immunoSEQ multiplex PCR; TCRdb stores just in-frame clones and leaves some out. That table is the source of V, J and clone size, and D and trimming were worked out from the DNA. The sample records about 170,000 clones, 80% to 85% being singletons. J was trimmed by 6 bases and V by 5 bases; bases with no gene match: 6. From germline, CDR1 is SGHVS and CDR2 FNYEAQ. CDR3 length: 14 residues. The sample taken for sequencing was peripheral blood. This TCR came from a man between 70 and 80 years old with active or convalescent COVID-19. The rearrangement joins TRBV7-6 to TRBJ1-2; 10 positions agree with TRBD1. The CDR3: CASSTGTGVNGYTF. Here the CDR3 DNA reads TGTGCCAGCAGCACGGGGACAGGGGTTAATGGCTACACCTTC.